A selection of T cell receptor beta chains follows, all from one sample in a study of T cell repertoires in cytomegalovirus infection. TCRdb re-called the reads through MiXCR, storing one row per CDR3 protein. The sample includes about 600,000 distinct CDR3 sequences, roughly a quarter of them seen just once. The specimen was CD8+ T cells from PBMCs. These receptors originate from a human donor in good health (CMV status not recorded). Some clones in this sample may be carry-over from other donors' samples. Both conserved end residues are part of each CDR3. The D gene is left open where the match is weak. The listing skips clone size in some rows; elsewhere it reads once, few, many or a size class.

TGCAGTGCGACCCCGGGGGGCAACTACCTATACAATGAGCAGTTCTTC | CSATPGGNYLYNEQFF | TRBJ2-1 | NA | NA | TRBV20-1
TGCGCCAGCAGCTTGAGGGACAGGGCTTACGGGTCCTACAATGAGCAGTTCTTC | CASSLRDRAYGSYNEQFF | TRBJ2-1 | many | TRBD1 | TRBV5-1
TGCGCCAGCAGCCAAGTCCGGACAGGGGGCTATGGGGCCAACGTCCTGACTTTC | CASSQVRTGGYGANVLTF | TRBJ2-6 | many | TRBD1 | TRBV4-1
TGTGCCAGCATCGGGGAGAACACCGGGGAGCTGTTTTTT | CASIGENTGELFF | TRBJ2-2 | few | NA | TRBV13
TGTGCCAGCAGGCCCGGGACAGGGGCAACTAATGAAAAACTGTTTTTT | CASRPGTGATNEKLFF | TRBJ1-4 | many | TRBD1 | TRBV7-8
TGTGCCAGCAGTTCTTCCGGGACCTGGGATCAGCCCCAGCATTTT | CASSSSGTWDQPQHF | TRBJ1-5 | many | NA | TRBV12-3/TRBV12-4
TGCAGCCTCCTGGCGGCAGGGAAGGCGGGGAATGAGCAGTTCTTC | CSLLAAGKAGNEQFF | TRBJ2-1 | NA | NA | TRBV29-1
TGTGCCAGCAGCTCCTTCTATAGCACAGATACGCAGTATTTT | CASSSFYSTDTQYF | TRBJ2-3 | few | NA | TRBV6-1
TGTGCCAGCAGCTTAGATAGGCCAGATACGCAGTATTTT | CASSLDRPDTQYF | TRBJ2-3 | many | NA | TRBV7-8
TGCAGTGCCAAACGGTTCCGGGGCAGGCATAATGAGCAGTTCTTC | CSAKRFRGRHNEQFF | TRBJ2-1 | NA | NA | TRBV20-1
TGTGCCAGCAGTGAAACAGGTTCCCACAATGAGCAGTTCTTC | CASSETGSHNEQFF | TRBJ2-1 | NA | NA | TRBV28
TGTGCCAGCAGTTCCACGGGACAGCCCTACTTC | CASSSTGQPYF | TRBJ1-2 | NA | TRBD1 | TRBV6-2/TRBV6-3
TGTGCCAGCAGCCCAGAGCTGGGGGCGAGGAACACTGAAGCTTTCTTT | CASSPELGARNTEAFF | TRBJ1-1 | few | NA | TRBV9
TGCAGTGCTAGTGGGACCGAGTATAGCAATCAGCCCCAGCATTTT | CSASGTEYSNQPQHF | TRBJ1-5 | few | NA | TRBV20-1
TGTGCCAGCGAAGACTGGATGAACACTGAAGCTTTCTTT | CASEDWMNTEAFF | TRBJ1-1 | few | NA | TRBV7-2
TGTGCCAGCAGCATTGGGACAGGGTTCAATGAGCAGTTCTTC | CASSIGTGFNEQFF | TRBJ2-1 | few | TRBD1 | TRBV5-6
TGTGCCAGCAGGGGAGGACAGGGGGCGCAAAATGAGCAGTTCTTC | CASRGGQGAQNEQFF | TRBJ2-1 | NA | TRBD1 | TRBV27
TGTGCCACCAGCAGTACTACGGGGGCAGGAGATACGCAGTATTTT | CATSSTTGAGDTQYF | TRBJ2-3 | once | NA | TRBV15
TGTGCCAGCAGTGTCTCCGGGACAGTGAACACCGGGGAGCAGTTTTTT | CASSVSGTVNTGEQFF | TRBJ2-2 | NA | TRBD1 | TRBV2
TGTGCCAGCAGTCCATTAAGAGGACAGAACCAAGAGACCCAGTACTTC | CASSPLRGQNQETQYF | TRBJ2-5 | NA | NA | TRBV12-3/TRBV12-4
TGTGCCAGTACGGATATGAACACTGAAGCTTTCTTT | CASTDMNTEAFF | TRBJ1-1 | many | NA | TRBV19